The T cell receptor (beta chain) under discussion was sequenced for a study of regulatory T cells in long-lasting Graves disease (dated by TCRdb to about 2021). A note on the overall study: In the newly diagnosed Graves' disease group, patients had been taking antithyroid drugs for less than 3 months. This study used TCR sequencing and RNA sequencing of peripheral blood to compare persistent Graves' disease patients against newly diagnosed Graves' disease patients. The study was registered as a clinical trial and conducted in China. A total of roughly 35 samples underwent TCR sequencing, from 13 patients with persistent Graves' disease and 20 patients with newly diagnosed Graves' disease. Study-wide findings and limitations: More public clonotypes were shared among persistent patients (under 3,000) than among newly diagnosed patients (966). Lower TCR Shannon entropy and fewer highly expanded clones were observed in persistent Graves' disease patients than in newly diagnosed patients, which suggested clonal expansion. The authors noted that the small sample size was a limitation that may lower accuracy. TRBV28, TRBJ1-2 and TRBJ2-5 were preferentially used in persistent disease, while TRBV20-1 and TRBJ2-1 were favored in newly diagnosed disease. Sequencing and analysis were restricted to the TCR beta chain. Because the primary lesion, thyroid tissue, could not be accessed, the study looked at peripheral blood alone.

The method behind the library was multiplex PCR. This sample was sequenced with an Illumina HiSeq 4000. CDR3 regions were amplified by Arm-PCR with iRepertoire HTBI primers to construct TCR beta libraries. Before sequencing, the PCR products underwent gel purification. Under the source paper's analysis protocol: Gene usage analysis of CDR3 amino acid clonotypes used the 62 TRBV and 14 to 15 TRBJ segments found across samples. COPE and FqMerger were used to merge the filtered high-quality paired reads into contigs. BLAST was used to align contigs to the IMGT TRBV, TRBD and TRBJ reference genes, and CDR3 was defined following IMGT. Clonotypes above 0.1% frequency were classified as highly expanded clones. Repertoire diversity was measured by Shannon entropy, and V-J evenness by the Gini coefficient. Clonotypes shared by more than one individual were considered public. The raw public reads went through TCRdb reprocessing: fastp at Q25, MiXCR clone calling, in-frame beta chains kept. Identical CDR3 protein sequences are pooled into one entry, listed with their most common genes and DNA. It is TCRdb's table, rather than the study itself, that gives the V and J calls and clone size. This sample is represented by under 700,000 distinct CDR3 sequences; 15% to 20% of them were singletons. 20% to 25% of the sample lies in the top ten.

The sample's time point, from its label and the paper: newly diagnosed GD, antithyroid drugs for less than 3 months. For both TCR sequencing and RNA sequencing, RNA was extracted from PBMCs using TRIzol. Graves' disease was diagnosed according to American Thyroid Association guidelines. Recruitment of patients was carried out at an endocrinology department in Xi'an, China. Each patient gave roughly 8.4 milliliters of peripheral blood, collected in an EDTA anticoagulant tube. Ficoll Paque Plus density gradient separation was used to isolate PBMCs, and no further T cell sorting was done. RNA quality was checked with an Agilent 2100 Bioanalyzer and agarose gel, and concentration with a NanoDrop 2000. Regarding this clonotype: No cognate antigen has been identified for it. No clone much larger than this one lies a single base away; base qualities are absent.

Taken from cysteine to phenylalanine, the CDR3 has 15 residues. Of all the DNA, just the CDR3 is kept, 45 bases in frame from base 1. Reading the germline V gene gives CDR1 SGHRS and CDR2 YFSETQ. V lost 1 base and J lost 4 bases, and the count of bases not matched to a germline gene is 4. Another study also made use of these data, one on T cells in Graves' hyperthyroidism and ophthalmopathy. The second study also describes: Graves' hyperthyroidism was defined as stable when no progression to ophthalmopathy occurred over 18 months of follow-up. Hyperthyroidism patients were aged 18 to 65 years and newly diagnosed, with disease duration of less than 2 months. Patients with uncontrolled infections, other autoimmune diseases, pregnancy or lactation were excluded. Clinical symptoms, serum thyroxine and TRAb, thyroid ultrasound, and orbital computed tomography formed the basis for the diagnoses. The first round of RT-PCR for the TCR CDR3 was performed with the HTBI primer set and the Qiagen OneStep RT-PCR kit. Most expanded thyroid clonotypes (frequency above 0.001) were also found in blood, which suggests that blood repertoires may mirror thyroid immune responses. A 13 V-J signature model separated ophthalmopathy from stable hyperthyroidism, with over 85% sensitivity and approximately 81% specificity in cross-validation and 80%/75% in testing. In validation, progression to ophthalmopathy was predicted by the model with around 71% sensitivity and about 72% specificity, a median of approximately 7.1 months before onset. To identify distinguishing TCR V-J signatures, a discovery cohort of 90 to 100 patients was used, comprising 40 to 45 with Graves' ophthalmopathy and 57 with stable Graves' hyperthyroidism. Whether ophthalmopathy could be predicted prospectively was tested in an independent validation cohort made up of roughly 19 hyperthyroidism patients plus 17 patients who later progressed to ophthalmopathy. The 100 discovery patients were divided at random into training and test sets in a 7:3 ratio. In six Graves' hyperthyroidism patients, the study also compared T-cell repertoires from thyroid tissue with T-cell repertoires from blood. Once sampling was done, hyperthyroidism patients were given methimazole at a starting dose of 30 mg daily, whereas ophthalmopathy patients were given high-dose intravenous methylprednisolone. Libraries were constructed in a second round of multiplex PCR, after which size selection and purification were carried out. Paired-end sequencing of the libraries was performed with 100 bp reads on an Illumina HiSeq2000. SOAPnuke was used to process the raw data, throwing out any read that contained adapters or uncalled bases, had a mean Phred below 15, or lacked an exact constant-primer or identifier match. High-quality paired reads were merged using COPE v1.2.5, and each unique nucleotide sequence was defined as a clonotype. Clonotypes were aligned to IMGT TRBV, TRBD and TRBJ reference segments using MiTCR v1.1. Analysis was restricted to V-J combinations with a frequency above 0.0001, which covered 99.2% of repertoires. A TCS score was defined as the ratio of F50 (clonal expansion) to E x V (chaos), with BLOSUM62-based TCRdist applied between CDR3 peptides within each V-J. Welch's t-statistics and random forest reduced roughly 540 V-J features to around 14, which were used in a naive Bayes classifier (R e1071). Sample size was not statistically predetermined, and investigators were not blinded to group allocation. TCR Vbeta CDR3 sequencing of 120 to 150 peripheral blood samples (43 ophthalmopathy, over 70 hyperthyroidism and approximately 17 progressor patients) is reported in the paper.

Recombination joined TRBV5-1 with TRBJ2-7; TRBD2 matches 11 bases in the middle. The sequence was collected from a woman aged 35 to 60 with Graves disease. Donor details come from another sample of the same person, matched by shared clones. The specimen was peripheral blood mononuclear cells (PBMCs), collected at new diagnosis, from a patient treated with antithyroid drugs. This receptor carries the CDR3 CASSLTSGGFYEQYF. The DNA sequence follows: TGCGCCAGCAGCTTGACTAGCGGGGGTTTTTACGAGCAGTACTTC.